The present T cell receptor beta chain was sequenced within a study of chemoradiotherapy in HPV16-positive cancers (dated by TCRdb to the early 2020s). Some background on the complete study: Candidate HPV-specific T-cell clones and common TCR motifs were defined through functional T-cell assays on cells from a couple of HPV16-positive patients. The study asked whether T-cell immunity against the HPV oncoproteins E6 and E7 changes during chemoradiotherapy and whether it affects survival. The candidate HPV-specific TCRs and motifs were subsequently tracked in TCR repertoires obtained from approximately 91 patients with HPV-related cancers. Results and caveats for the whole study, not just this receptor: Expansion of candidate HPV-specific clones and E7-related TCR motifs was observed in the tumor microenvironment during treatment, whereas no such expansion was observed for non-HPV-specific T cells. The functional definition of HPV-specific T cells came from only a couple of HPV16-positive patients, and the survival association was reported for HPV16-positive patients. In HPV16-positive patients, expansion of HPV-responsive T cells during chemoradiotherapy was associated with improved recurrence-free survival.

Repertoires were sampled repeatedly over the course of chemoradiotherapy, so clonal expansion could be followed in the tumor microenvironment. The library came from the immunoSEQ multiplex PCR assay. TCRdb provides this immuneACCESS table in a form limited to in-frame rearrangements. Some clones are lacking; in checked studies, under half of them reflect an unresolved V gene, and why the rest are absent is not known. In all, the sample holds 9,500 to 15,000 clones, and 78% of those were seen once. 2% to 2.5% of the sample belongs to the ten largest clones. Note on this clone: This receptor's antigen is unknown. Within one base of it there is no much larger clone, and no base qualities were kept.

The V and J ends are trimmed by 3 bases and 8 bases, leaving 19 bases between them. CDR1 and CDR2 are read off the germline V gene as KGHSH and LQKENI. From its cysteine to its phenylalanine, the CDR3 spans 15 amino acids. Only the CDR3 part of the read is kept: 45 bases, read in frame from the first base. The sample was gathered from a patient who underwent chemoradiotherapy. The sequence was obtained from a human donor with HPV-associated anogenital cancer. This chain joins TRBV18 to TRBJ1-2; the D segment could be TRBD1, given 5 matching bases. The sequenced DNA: TGTGCCAGCTCACCCGAGCCTACCCGGTGGGGGGGCTACACCTTC. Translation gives CASSPEPTRWGGYTF.